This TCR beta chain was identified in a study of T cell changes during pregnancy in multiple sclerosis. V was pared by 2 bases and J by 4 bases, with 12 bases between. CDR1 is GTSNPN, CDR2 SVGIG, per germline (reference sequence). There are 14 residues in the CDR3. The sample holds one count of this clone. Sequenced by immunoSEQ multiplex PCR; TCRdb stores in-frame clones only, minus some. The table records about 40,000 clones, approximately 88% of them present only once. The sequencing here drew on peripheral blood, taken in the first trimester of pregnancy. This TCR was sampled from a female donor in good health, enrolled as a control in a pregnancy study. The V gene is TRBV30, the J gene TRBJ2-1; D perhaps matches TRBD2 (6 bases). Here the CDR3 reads CAWSTAGIYNEQFF. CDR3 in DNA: TGTGCCTGGAGTACGGCGGGAATATACAATGAGCAGTTCTTC.